These 27 T cell receptor beta chains originate from one sample sequenced in a study of blood T cell repertoires in COVID-19. Profiled with immunoSEQ multiplex PCR; TCRdb holds only in-frame clones, not every one. This table holds approximately 100,000 clones, about 90% found once. The material sequenced was peripheral blood. The receptors come from a man aged 45-65 years with acute or convalescent COVID-19.

This clone was found a few times. The genes are TRBV10-1 and TRBJ1-5, with TRBD1 matching 8 bases. Germline V gene data show CDR1 as WNHNN and CDR2 as SYGVQD (reference sequence). The CDR3 totals 14 residues. V gave up 5 bases and J gave up 1 base; unmatched junction bases: 1. CDR3 nucleotides: TGCGCCAGCAGTACAGGGGGAAGCAATCAGCCCCAGCATTTT. Amino acid sequence: CASSTGGSNQPQHF.

This clone appeared a few times. This chain connects TRBV12-5 to TRBJ1-2; possibly TRBD1 for D (6 bases). Germline V gene data show CDR1 as LGHNT and CDR2 as FRNRAP. This CDR3 spans 14 amino acids. Trimming pared 5 bases from V and 8 bases from J, leaving 18 bases between. The CDR3 sequence: CASGLQGGGGGYTF. The CDR3 nucleotides read TGTGCTAGTGGTCTACAGGGTGGCGGCGGAGGCTACACCTTC.

The genes are TRBV27 and TRBJ2-5; 7 nucleotides agree with TRBD1. V shed 5 bases, J shed 3 bases, and the junction held 6 bases outside the gene matches. The CDR3 loop spans 14 amino acids. Germline values: CDR1 MNHEY, CDR2 SMNVEV (reference sequence). CDR3 sequence: CASSPIDREETQYF. The CDR3 nucleotides read TGTGCCAGCAGTCCGATTGACAGGGAAGAGACCCAGTACTTC.

V and J are TRBV5-1 and TRBJ2-7, with D possibly matching TRBD2 (6 bases). Germline lookup yields CDR1 SGHRS and CDR2 YFSETQ. This CDR3 has 14 residues. Trimming removed 0 bases at V and 6 bases at J, with 13 bases between. The CDR3 DNA reads as TGCGCCAGCAGCTTGGATGGCTTGGGGGGCGAGCAGTACTTC. Amino acid sequence: CASSLDGLGGEQYF.

The rearrangement uses TRBV19 and TRBJ2-7; 7 bases match TRBD1. Germline CDR1 and CDR2: LNHDA and SQIVND (reference sequence). After removal of 7 bases from V and 0 bases from J, the junction contained 6 bases not matched to a gene. This CDR3 spans 14 amino acids. The CDR3, as DNA: TGTGCCAGTACCTCGACAGGGAGCTCCTACGAGCAGTACTTC. As protein: CASTSTGSSYEQYF.

This chain joins TRBV5-1 and TRBJ1-2; D is perhaps TRBD1 (6 bases). CDR3 length: 16 amino acids. The V and J ends lost 0 bases and 4 bases respectively, with 16 bases between them. CDR1 is SGHRS and CDR2 is YFSETQ in the germline V gene. This chain's CDR3 is CASSLEGGPGAYGYTF. The CDR3 region has the DNA TGCGCCAGCAGCTTGGAGGGGGGGCCCGGGGCCTATGGCTACACCTTC.

The J gene is TRBJ2-1, the V gene TRBV5-5, with 8 bases identical to TRBD1. The CDR3 is 14 amino acids. CDR1 is SGHKS, CDR2 YYEKEE, per germline (reference sequence). Losses at the gene ends were 0 bases for V and 7 bases for J; bases not matched to a gene: 3. The CDR3 nucleotides are TGTGCCAGCAGCTTGGAAAACAGGGGGAATGAGCAGTTCTTC. It encodes CASSLENRGNEQFF.

This clone was counted a single time. CDR3 DNA sequence: TGTGCCAGCAGCCGCGGGGGGGACCAAGAGACCCAGTACTTC. This encodes CASSRGGDQETQYF. The chain couples TRBV13 to TRBJ2-5; 9 bases fit TRBD2. This CDR3 spans 14 amino acids. V lost 5 bases and J lost 0; bases outside the gene matches: 1. Germline V gene lookup returns CDR1 PRHDT and CDR2 FYEKMQ (reference sequence).

The J gene is TRBJ2-7, the V gene TRBV27; weak D call: TRBD2 (5 bases). The V gene lost 4 bases and the J gene lost 3 bases, with 19 bases spanning the gap. Per germline, CDR1 MNHEY and CDR2 SMNVEV (reference sequence). CDR3 length: 16 amino acids. DNA for the CDR3: TGTGCCAGCAGTTCCTTCCCCCCGGGGAAAGGCTACGAGCAGTACTTC. Translation gives CASSSFPPGKGYEQYF.

The J gene is TRBJ2-1, the V gene TRBV10-2, with TRBD2 identical over 8 bases. Germline-derived CDR1 and CDR2 are WSHSY and SAAADI. The CDR3 is 15 residues long. With 2 bases clipped from V and 5 bases from J, the junction kept 5 bases outside the gene matches. The CDR3 coding sequence is TGCGCCAGCAGTGAGGGGTTAGCGGGGCACAATGAGCAGTTCTTC. It yields the protein CASSEGLAGHNEQFF.

The chain recombines TRBV7-9 with TRBJ1-1, with D perhaps TRBD1 (5 bases). The CDR3 runs to 13 residues. Germline-derived CDR1 and CDR2 are SEHNR and FQNEAQ (reference sequence). V lost 2 bases and J 6 bases, leaving 10 bases between the germline ends. The CDR3 DNA reads TGTGCCAGCAGCTTAAGCAGGGAATCTGAAGCTTTCTTT. Encoded protein: CASSLSRESEAFF.

This clone is a singleton in its sample. The chain employs TRBV12-3 or TRBV12-4 and TRBJ2-7; unclear D gene. V was pared by 3 bases and J by 1 base, with 4 bases between. This CDR3 has 12 residues. Written as DNA, the CDR3 is TGTGCCAGCAGTTTGAGATCCTACGAGCAGTACTTC. It encodes CASSLRSYEQYF.

The V gene is TRBV7-2, the J gene TRBJ2-7; 8 bases line up with TRBD2. This CDR3 region has 15 residues. Losses at the gene ends were 3 bases for V and 3 bases for J; bases not matched to a gene: 7. The germline V gene has CDR1 SGHTA and CDR2 FQGNSA. DNA of the CDR3: TGTGCCAGCAGCTTTCGACCGGGGGGGGACTACGAGCAGTACTTC. Translated: CASSFRPGGDYEQYF. The full variable domain, with the rest looked up from reference TRBV7-2 and TRBJ2-7, is GAGVSQSPSNKVTEKGKDVELRCDPISGHTALYWYRQSLGQGLEFLIYFQGNSAPDKSGLPSDRFSAERTGGSVSTLTIQRTQQEDSAVYLCASSFRPGGDYEQYFGPGTRLTVT.

The chain is built from TRBV29-1 and TRBJ1-2, with unresolved D. With 4 bases removed from V and 6 bases from J, the gap between germline ends came to 12 bases. The CDR3 runs to 12 residues. Germline-derived CDR1 and CDR2 are SQVTM and ANQGSEA. CDR3 in amino acids: CSVGLTPHGYTF. The CDR3 nucleotides are TGCAGCGTTGGACTTACACCCCATGGCTACACCTTC. The full variable domain, with the rest looked up from reference TRBV29-1 and TRBJ1-2, is SAVISQKPSRDICQRGTSLTIQCQVDSQVTMMFWYRQQPGQSLTLIATANQGSEATYESGFVIDKFPISRPNLTFSTLTVSNMSPEDSSIYLCSVGLTPHGYTFGSGTRLTVV.

In its sample, this clone was seen once. The rearrangement joins TRBV5-4 to TRBJ1-4; D is unclear. There are 15 residues in the CDR3. Germline CDR1 SGHNT, CDR2 YYREEE (reference sequence). V dropped 2 bases and J dropped 5 bases, with 13 bases sitting between them. The DNA of the CDR3 is TGTGCCAGCAGCTTCCGATCGGAGTTAAATGAAAAACTGTTTTTT. This sequence encodes CASSFRSELNEKLFF.

V usage is TRBV19 and J usage is TRBJ2-1; D is perhaps TRBD1 (6 bases). The ends were cut back, 3 bases at V and 5 bases at J, with 17 bases in the middle. Germline V lookup: CDR1 LNHDA, CDR2 SQIVND (reference sequence). The CDR3 contains 16 residues. The CDR3 loop reads CASSISRGRGNNEQFF. The CDR3 DNA reads as TGTGCCAGTAGTATCTCCAGGGGAAGGGGAAACAATGAGCAGTTCTTC. Full variable domain (missing parts from reference TRBV19 and TRBJ2-1): DGGITQSPKYLFRKEGQNVTLSCEQNLNHDAMYWYRQDPGQGLRLIYYSQIVNDFQKGDIAEGYSVSREKKESFPLTVTSAQKNPTAFYLCASSISRGRGNNEQFFGPGTRLTVL.

The chain uses TRBV5-6 and TRBJ2-2; 8 nucleotides match TRBD1. The CDR3 covers 15 residues. Trimming took 4 bases from V and 6 from J; bases not matched to a gene: 8. Looked up from germline, CDR1 is SGHDT and CDR2 is YYEEEE. CDR3 region: CASSPDRVRSGELFF. Here the CDR3 DNA reads TGTGCCAGCAGCCCGGACAGGGTGAGGTCCGGGGAGCTGTTTTTT.

The CDR3 DNA reads as TGCAGCTATTCGGGAGTGGAGAGCCGACGCACTGAAGCTTTCTTT. Translating it yields CSYSGVESRRTEAFF. The chain couples TRBV29-1 to TRBJ1-1; D remains ambiguous. This CDR3 spans 15 amino acids. V was shortened by 8 bases and J by 4 bases, with 23 bases between the two germline ends. From germline, CDR1 is SQVTM and CDR2 ANQGSEA.

The chain uses TRBV6-1 and TRBJ2-3; 8 bases fit TRBD2. The ends lost 2 bases at V and 6 bases at J; junction bases unmatched: 7. Germline V gene data show CDR1 as MNHNS and CDR2 as SASEGT. The CDR3 extends over 15 amino acids. The CDR3 bases are TGTGCCAGCAGTGAACCCCGGGGGGGCCGCGATACGCAGTATTTT. Translated: CASSEPRGGRDTQYF.

The V call is TRBV12-3 or TRBV12-4, the J call TRBJ1-4; D is uncertain. The CDR3 consists of 11 residues. Trimming cost V 6 bases and J 3 bases, with 2 bases left between them. Here the CDR3 reads CASSSNEKLFF. CDR3 sequence (DNA): TGTGCCAGCAGCTCTAATGAAAAACTGTTTTTT.

J is TRBJ2-5 and V is TRBV4-3; D uncertain. The CDR3 runs to 14 residues. V was clipped by 1 base and J by 5 bases, with 11 bases between them. CDR1 and CDR2 from the germline V gene are LGHNA and YSLEER. The CDR3 sequence: CASSQGLAGETQYF. The DNA of the CDR3 is TGCGCCAGCAGCCAAGGTCTCGCCGGGGAGACCCAGTACTTC.

The chain recombines TRBV19 with TRBJ2-2; D is possibly TRBD2 (6 bases). The CDR3 covers 14 residues. V lost 5 bases and J lost 6, with 13 bases in between. Germline lookup yields CDR1 LNHDA and CDR2 SQIVND (reference sequence). The CDR3 DNA reads TGTGCCAGTAGTGCAGCTAGCGCCCCCGGGGAGCTGTTTTTT. Protein product: CASSAASAPGELFF. Full variable domain (rest looked up from reference TRBV19 and TRBJ2-2): DGGITQSPKYLFRKEGQNVTLSCEQNLNHDAMYWYRQDPGQGLRLIYYSQIVNDFQKGDIAEGYSVSREKKESFPLTVTSAQKNPTAFYLCASSAASAPGELFFGEGSRLTVL.

V gene TRBV5-1 combines with J gene TRBJ2-5; 11 positions match TRBD2. With 1 base clipped from V and 13 bases from J, the junction kept 15 bases outside the gene matches. The CDR3 has 16 residues. Germline CDR1 reads SGHRS; CDR2 reads YFSETQ. The CDR3 region is CASSLTTSTSGVSWYF. The CDR3 bases are TGCGCCAGCAGCTTGACCACGTCGACTAGCGGGGTTAGTTGGTACTTC.

The V call is TRBV3-1 (or the pseudogene TRBV3-2), the J call TRBJ2-3; TRBD2 matches at 9 bases. Germline CDR1 LGHDT, CDR2 YNNKEL (reference sequence). This CDR3 contains 16 residues. V lost 4 bases to trimming and J lost 0 bases; unmatched junction nucleotides: 5. The CDR3 DNA is TGTGCCAGCAGCCGCCAGACTAGCGGAAGCACAGATACGCAGTATTTT. Its protein product is CASSRQTSGSTDTQYF.

The genes are TRBV19 and TRBJ1-2, with 10 bases identical to TRBD1. The V and J ends lost 2 bases and 8 bases, in that order; junction bases with no gene match: 11. Germline V CDR1 and CDR2: LNHDA, SQIVND (reference sequence). The length of the CDR3 is 16 residues. CDR3 residues: CASSISTGQGMRGYTF. CDR3 bases: TGTGCCAGTAGTATATCTACGGGACAGGGGATGAGAGGCTACACCTTC. Supplemented by reference TRBV19 and TRBJ1-2, the full variable domain reads DGGITQSPKYLFRKEGQNVTLSCEQNLNHDAMYWYRQDPGQGLRLIYYSQIVNDFQKGDIAEGYSVSREKKESFPLTVTSAQKNPTAFYLCASSISTGQGMRGYTFGSGTRLTVV.

The V call is TRBV9, the J call TRBJ1-1, with TRBD1 identical over 8 bases. J lost 6 bases, V lost 1 base, and 8 bases had no gene match. Looked up from germline, CDR1 is SGDLS and CDR2 is YYNGEE. The CDR3 has 15 amino acids. The CDR3 spells CASSVSTTQGAEAFF. DNA of the CDR3: TGTGCCAGCAGCGTATCAACGACACAGGGGGCTGAAGCTTTCTTT.

The chain is built from TRBV4-2 and TRBJ1-2; 7 positions agree with TRBD1. Germline assignment: CDR1 LGHNA and CDR2 YNFKEQ. The V and J ends lost 1 base and 4 bases, in that order; junction bases with no gene match: 6. The CDR3 is 15 residues long. The CDR3 bases are TGTGCCAGCAGCCAAGGCGGCACAGGGGTCTATGGCTACACCTTC. It encodes CASSQGGTGVYGYTF.